A single sample gave rise to the 5 T cell receptor beta chains below, sequenced in a study of patients and donors after allogeneic stem cell transplantation. In TCRdb, the RT-PCR reads were re-called with MiXCR into one record per CDR3 protein. The repertoire holds about 230,000 distinct CDR3 sequences, with 11% to 15% as singletons. Sequencing was performed on blood, either unsorted or a sorted T cell fraction (not recorded which). These receptors were collected from a human donor who was either an allogeneic HSCT recipient or a stem cell or donor lymphocyte infusion donor (not recorded which). It is not recorded whose cells these are; they may come from a transplant donor.

There are a few counts of this clonotype. V and J are TRBV19 and TRBJ1-5; 7 positions agree with TRBD1. CDR3 length: 16 amino acids. The V and J ends lost 10 bases and 0 bases, in that order; junction bases with no gene match: 12. Germline V gene sequence: CDR1 LNHDA, CDR2 SQIVND (reference sequence). CDR3 sequence reads: CATKGAGTYSNQPQHF. The DNA of the CDR3 is TGTGCCACTAAGGGGGCCGGGACATATAGCAATCAGCCCCAGCATTTT.

This chain links TRBV12-3 or TRBV12-4 with TRBJ2-3; unclear D gene. Trimming pared 7 bases from V and 2 bases from J, leaving 19 bases between. This CDR3 is built from 16 residues. The CDR3 coding sequence is TGTGCCAGCACCCCCGTGGTTGGACGGGTCACAGATACGCAGTATTTT. Translation gives CASTPVVGRVTDTQYF.

This clonotype was recorded at least ten times. This sequence joins TRBV4-1 and TRBJ2-3; 9 positions agree with TRBD1. The germline CDR1 and CDR2 sequences are MGHRA and YSYEKL. The ends lost 4 bases at V and 4 bases at J; junction bases unmatched: 6. The CDR3 spans 15 residues. The CDR3 DNA reads as TGCGCCAGCAGCCTAGGACAGGGGTTCCCAGATACGCAGTATTTT. Its protein is CASSLGQGFPDTQYF.

This chain joins TRBV6-1 and TRBJ2-7; D might be TRBD1 or TRBD2, each matching 5 bases. CDR1 is MNHNS and CDR2 is SASEGT in the germline V gene. The CDR3 contains 15 residues. V was clipped by 5 bases and J by 3 bases, with 17 bases between them. The CDR3 protein is CASSPGQGEGYEQYF. The CDR3 DNA reads as TGTGCCAGCAGTCCGGGGCAGGGAGAAGGCTACGAGCAGTACTTC.

This chain connects TRBV7-2 to TRBJ2-1, with 7 bases fitting TRBD2. J was trimmed by 4 bases and V by 3 bases; bases with no gene match: 6. Per the germline V gene, CDR1 is SGHTA and CDR2 is FQGNSA. The CDR3 consists of 15 residues. The CDR3: CASSFGGVQYNEQFF. CDR3 DNA sequence: TGTGCCAGCAGCTTTGGGGGGGTACAGTACAATGAGCAGTTCTTC.